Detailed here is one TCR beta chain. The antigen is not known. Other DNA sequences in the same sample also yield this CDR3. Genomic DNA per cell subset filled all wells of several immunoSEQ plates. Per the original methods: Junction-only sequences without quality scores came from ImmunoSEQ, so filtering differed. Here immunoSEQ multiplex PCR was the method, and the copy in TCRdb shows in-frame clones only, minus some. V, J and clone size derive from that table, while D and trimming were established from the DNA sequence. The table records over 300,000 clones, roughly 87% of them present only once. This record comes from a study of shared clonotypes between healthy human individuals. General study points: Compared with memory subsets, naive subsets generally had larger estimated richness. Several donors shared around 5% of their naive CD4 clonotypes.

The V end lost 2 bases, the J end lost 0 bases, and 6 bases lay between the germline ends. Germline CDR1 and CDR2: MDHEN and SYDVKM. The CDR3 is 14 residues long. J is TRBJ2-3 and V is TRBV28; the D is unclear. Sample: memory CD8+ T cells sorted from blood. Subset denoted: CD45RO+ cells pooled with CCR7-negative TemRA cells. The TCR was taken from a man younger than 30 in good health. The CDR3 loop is CASSLSGSTDTQYF. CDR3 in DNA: TGTGCCAGCAGTTTAAGTGGCAGCACAGATACGCAGTATTTT.